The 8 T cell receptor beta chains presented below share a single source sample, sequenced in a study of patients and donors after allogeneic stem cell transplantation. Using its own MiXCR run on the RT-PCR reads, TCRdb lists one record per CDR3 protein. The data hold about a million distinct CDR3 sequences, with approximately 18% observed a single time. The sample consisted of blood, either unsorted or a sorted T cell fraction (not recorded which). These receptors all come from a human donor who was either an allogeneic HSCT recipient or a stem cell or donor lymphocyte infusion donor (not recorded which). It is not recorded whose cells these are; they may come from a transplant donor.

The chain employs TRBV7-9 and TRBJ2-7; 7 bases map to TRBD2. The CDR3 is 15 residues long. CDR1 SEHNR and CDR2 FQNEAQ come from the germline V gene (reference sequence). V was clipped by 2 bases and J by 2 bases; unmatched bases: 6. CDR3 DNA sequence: TGTGCCAGCAGCTTAACCGAGGGAGGGACCTACGAGCAGTACTTC. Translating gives CASSLTEGGTYEQYF.

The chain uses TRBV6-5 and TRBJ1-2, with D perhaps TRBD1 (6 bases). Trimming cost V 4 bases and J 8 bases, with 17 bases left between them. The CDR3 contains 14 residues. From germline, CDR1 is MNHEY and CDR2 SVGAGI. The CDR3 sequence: CASSSRGGSLGYTF. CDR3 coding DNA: TGTGCCAGCAGTTCCCGGGGGGGCAGTTTGGGCTACACCTTC.

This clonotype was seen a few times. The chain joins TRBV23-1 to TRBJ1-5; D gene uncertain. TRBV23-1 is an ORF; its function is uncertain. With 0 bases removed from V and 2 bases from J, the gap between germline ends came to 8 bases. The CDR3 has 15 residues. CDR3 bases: TGCGCCAGCAGTCAATCGGGCAGGCGCAATCAGCCCCAGCATTTT. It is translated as CASSQSGRRNQPQHF.

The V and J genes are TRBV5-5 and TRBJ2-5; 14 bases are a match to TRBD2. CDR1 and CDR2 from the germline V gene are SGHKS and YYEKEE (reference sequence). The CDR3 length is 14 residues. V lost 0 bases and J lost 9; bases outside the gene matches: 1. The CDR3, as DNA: TGTGCCAGCAGCTTGGGACTAGCGGGGGGGCCCCAGTACTTC. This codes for CASSLGLAGGPQYF.

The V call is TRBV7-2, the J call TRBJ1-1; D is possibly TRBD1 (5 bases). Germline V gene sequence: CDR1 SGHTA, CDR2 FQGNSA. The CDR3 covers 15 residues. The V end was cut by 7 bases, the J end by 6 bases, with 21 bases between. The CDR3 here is CASIKGRGETPEAFF. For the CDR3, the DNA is TGTGCCAGCATCAAGGGAAGGGGCGAGACGCCTGAAGCTTTCTTT. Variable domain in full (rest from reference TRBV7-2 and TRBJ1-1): GAGVSQSPSNKVTEKGKDVELRCDPISGHTALYWYRQSLGQGLEFLIYFQGNSAPDKSGLPSDRFSAERTGGSVSTLTIQRTQQEDSAVYLCASIKGRGETPEAFFGQGTRLTVV.

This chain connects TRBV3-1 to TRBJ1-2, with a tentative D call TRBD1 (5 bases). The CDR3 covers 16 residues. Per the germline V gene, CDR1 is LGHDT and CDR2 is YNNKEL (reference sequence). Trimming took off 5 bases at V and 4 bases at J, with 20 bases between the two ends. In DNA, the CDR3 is TGTGCCAGCAGCAGTGTCAGGGATTTGGCCTTCTATGGCTACACCTTC. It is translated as CASSSVRDLAFYGYTF. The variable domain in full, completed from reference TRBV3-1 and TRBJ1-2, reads DTAVSQTPKYLVTQMGNDKSIKCEQNLGHDTMYWYKQDSKKFLKIMFSYNNKELIINETVPNRFSPKSPDKAHLNLHINSLELGDSAVYFCASSSVRDLAFYGYTFGSGTRLTVV.

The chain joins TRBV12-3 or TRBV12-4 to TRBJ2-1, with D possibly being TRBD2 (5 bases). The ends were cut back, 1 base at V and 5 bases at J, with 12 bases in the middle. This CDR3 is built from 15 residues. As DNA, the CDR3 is TGTGCCAGCAGTTTAGAAGCGGCGAAAAACAATGAGCAGTTCTTC. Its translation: CASSLEAAKNNEQFF.

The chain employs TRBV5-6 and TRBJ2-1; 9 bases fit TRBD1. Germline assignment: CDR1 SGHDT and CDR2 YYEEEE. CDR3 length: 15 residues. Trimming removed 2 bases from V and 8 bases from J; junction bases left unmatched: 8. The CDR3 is CASSFMGQGKDEQFF. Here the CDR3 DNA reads TGTGCCAGCAGCTTCATGGGACAGGGTAAGGATGAGCAGTTCTTC.